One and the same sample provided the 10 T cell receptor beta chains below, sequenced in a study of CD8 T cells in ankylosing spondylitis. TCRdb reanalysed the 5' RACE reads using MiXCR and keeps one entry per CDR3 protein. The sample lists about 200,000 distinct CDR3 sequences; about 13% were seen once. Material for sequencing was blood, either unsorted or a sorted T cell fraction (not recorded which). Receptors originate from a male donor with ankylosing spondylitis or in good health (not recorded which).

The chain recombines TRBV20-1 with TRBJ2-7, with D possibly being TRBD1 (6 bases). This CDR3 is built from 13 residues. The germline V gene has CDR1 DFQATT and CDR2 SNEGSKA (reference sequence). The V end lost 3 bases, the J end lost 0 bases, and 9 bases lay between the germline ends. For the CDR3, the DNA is TGCAGTGCTAGGACAGGATTCTCCTACGAGCAGTACTTC. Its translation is CSARTGFSYEQYF.

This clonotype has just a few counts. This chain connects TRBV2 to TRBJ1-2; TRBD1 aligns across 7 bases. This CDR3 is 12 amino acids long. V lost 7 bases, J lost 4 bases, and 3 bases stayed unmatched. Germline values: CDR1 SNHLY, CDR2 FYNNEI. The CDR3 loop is CASKGQTYGYTF. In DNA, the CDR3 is TGTGCCAGCAAGGGACAGACCTATGGCTACACCTTC.

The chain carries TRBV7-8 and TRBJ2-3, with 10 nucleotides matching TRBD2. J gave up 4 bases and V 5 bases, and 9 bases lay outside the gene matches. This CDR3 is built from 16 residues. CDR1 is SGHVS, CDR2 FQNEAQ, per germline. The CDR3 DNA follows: TGTGCCAGCAGCAACCCTACTAGCGGGACTGCAGATACGCAGTATTTT. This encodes CASSNPTSGTADTQYF.

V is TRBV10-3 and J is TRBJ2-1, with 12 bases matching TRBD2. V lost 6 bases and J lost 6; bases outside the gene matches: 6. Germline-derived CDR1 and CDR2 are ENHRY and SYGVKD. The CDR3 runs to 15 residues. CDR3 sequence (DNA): TGTGCCATCAGCCGACTAGCGGGGGCCAGCAATGAGCAGTTCTTC. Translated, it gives CAISRLAGASNEQFF.

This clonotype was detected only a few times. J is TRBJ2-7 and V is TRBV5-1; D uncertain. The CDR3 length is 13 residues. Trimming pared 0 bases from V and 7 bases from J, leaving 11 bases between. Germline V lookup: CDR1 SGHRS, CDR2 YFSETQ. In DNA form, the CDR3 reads TGCGCCAGCAGCTTGGCCGGTGGTGTTGAGCAGTACTTC. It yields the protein CASSLAGGVEQYF.

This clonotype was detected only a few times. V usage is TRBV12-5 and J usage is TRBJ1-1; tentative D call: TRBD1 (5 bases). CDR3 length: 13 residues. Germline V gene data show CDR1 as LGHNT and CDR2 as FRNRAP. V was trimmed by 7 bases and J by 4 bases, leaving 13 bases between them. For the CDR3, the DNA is TGTGCTAGTGTTATGGGGGTGGGCACTGAAGCTTTCTTT. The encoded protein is CASVMGVGTEAFF.

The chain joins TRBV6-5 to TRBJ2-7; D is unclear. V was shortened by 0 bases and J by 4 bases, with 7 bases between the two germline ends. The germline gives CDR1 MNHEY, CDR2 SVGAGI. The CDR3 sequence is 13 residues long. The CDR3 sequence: CASSYSTGYEQYF. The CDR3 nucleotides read TGTGCCAGCAGTTACTCGACCGGTTACGAGCAGTACTTC.

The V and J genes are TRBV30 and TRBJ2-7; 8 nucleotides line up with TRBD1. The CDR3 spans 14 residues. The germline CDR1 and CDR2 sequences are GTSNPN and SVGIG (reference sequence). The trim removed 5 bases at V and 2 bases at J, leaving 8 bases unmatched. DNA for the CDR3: TGTGCCTGGGGGACCGGGACAGGTACCTACGAGCAGTACTTC. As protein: CAWGTGTGTYEQYF. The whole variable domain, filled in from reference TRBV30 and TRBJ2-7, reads SQTIHQWPATLVQPVGSPLSLECTVEGTSNPNLYWYRQAAGRGLQLLFYSVGIGQISSEVPQNLSASRPQDRQFILSSKKLLLSDSGFYLCAWGTGTGTYEQYFGPGTRLTVT.

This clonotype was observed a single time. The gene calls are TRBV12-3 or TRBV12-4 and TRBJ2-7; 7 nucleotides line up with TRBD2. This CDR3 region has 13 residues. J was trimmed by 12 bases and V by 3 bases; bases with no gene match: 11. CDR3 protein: CASSLGSPQRGYF. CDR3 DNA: TGTGCCAGCAGTTTGGGCTCCCCCCAGCGGGGGTACTTC.

CDR3 sequence reads: CSVPGQGALYEQFF. CDR3 DNA sequence: TGCAGCGTCCCGGGACAGGGGGCGCTTTATGAGCAGTTCTTC. The rearrangement uses TRBV29-1 and TRBJ2-1; 12 bases align to TRBD1. V gave up 6 bases and J gave up 8 bases; unmatched junction bases: 8. Per germline, CDR1 SQVTM and CDR2 ANQGSEA. The CDR3 contains 14 residues.